The rows below give T cell receptor beta chains drawn from one sample of a study of identical twins. TCRdb re-derived calls from the 5' RACE reads in MiXCR, one entry per CDR3 protein. This table holds approximately 490,000 distinct CDR3 sequences, about a fifth found once. These data were also filed under a second study, of yellow fever vaccine responses in identical twins.

The sequencing input was CD4+ T cells sorted from blood. All receptors come from a woman in her late teens or twenties in good health. The CDR3 runs from the conserved cysteine through the conserved F or W. A D gene is named only where the DNA matches it firmly. Clone size is not always given. Where it is, it says once, few, many or a class for expanded clones.

.	14	TRBD2	TRBV20-1	TRBJ2-1	CSVPPGLADNEQFF	TGCAGTGTCCCGCCGGGACTAGCGGACAATGAGCAGTTCTTC
.	16	TRBD1	TRBV3-1	TRBJ2-5	CASSQDVDRGQETQYF	TGTGCCAGCAGCCAAGATGTGGACAGGGGGCAAGAGACCCAGTACTTC
.	16	TRBD2	TRBV2	TRBJ2-1	CASKRGSGELYNEQFF	TGTGCCAGCAAGAGGGGTAGCGGGGAGCTTTACAATGAGCAGTTCTTC
few	13	TRBD1	TRBV5-6	TRBJ1-2	CASSSGQPLGYTF	TGTGCCAGCAGCTCGGGACAGCCTCTAGGCTACACCTTC
.	16	.	TRBV29-1	TRBJ2-3	CSVEFLDRGGTDTQYF	TGCAGCGTTGAATTTTTGGACAGAGGGGGCACAGATACGCAGTATTTT
.	20	TRBD2	TRBV5-1	TRBJ2-3	CASSLVLFGAGLAFADTQYF	TGCGCCAGCAGCTTGGTACTTTTCGGGGCGGGACTAGCGTTCGCAGATACGCAGTATTTT
few	15	.	TRBV5-5	TRBJ1-2	CASSRMLDRNYGYTF	TGTGCCAGCAGCCGAATGTTGGACAGAAACTATGGCTACACCTTC
few	11	TRBD1	TRBV20-1	TRBJ1-2	CSARDSGGYTF	TGCAGTGCCCGGGACAGTGGGGGCTACACCTTC
few	15	.	TRBV2	TRBJ1-1	CASSQSPGPNTEAFF	TGTGCCAGCAGTCAATCCCCAGGACCGAACACTGAAGCTTTCTTT
.	15	TRBD2	TRBV2	TRBJ2-7	CASSESGVPTGEQYF	TGTGCCAGCAGTGAAAGCGGGGTCCCGACGGGGGAGCAGTACTTC
.	15	.	TRBV12-3/TRBV12-4	TRBJ2-2	CASSFLEIAGGELFF	TGTGCCAGCAGTTTCTTGGAGATCGCCGGCGGGGAGCTGTTTTTT
.	14	.	TRBV12-3/TRBV12-4	TRBJ2-1	CASTTLLRDNEQFF	TGTGCCAGCACCACGCTGTTGCGGGACAATGAGCAGTTCTTC
many	13	TRBD2	TRBV20-1	TRBJ2-1	CSALTSGGNEQFF	TGCAGTGCTCTGACTAGCGGGGGGAATGAGCAGTTCTTC
once	14	.	TRBV12-3/TRBV12-4	TRBJ2-5	CASRSVSPGETQYF	TGTGCCAGCAGATCGGTCAGCCCTGGGGAGACCCAGTACTTC
few	16	.	TRBV10-3	TRBJ2-7	CAISESSVGLDYEQYF	TGTGCCATCAGTGAGTCTTCCGTAGGGTTGGACTACGAGCAGTACTTC
few	13	TRBD1	TRBV10-2	TRBJ1-2	CASSEQGIDGYTF	TGCGCCAGCAGTGAACAGGGGATCGATGGCTACACCTTC
.	16	.	TRBV2	TRBJ2-7	CASSATGRGTSYEQYF	TGTGCCAGCAGTGCGACAGGAAGAGGGACCAGCTACGAGCAGTACTTC
.	11	.	TRBV12-3/TRBV12-4	TRBJ2-1	CASSFGSSEFF	TGTGCCAGCAGTTTCGGTAGCTCTGAGTTCTTC
few	12	.	TRBV28	TRBJ2-7	CASQGRTYEQYF	TGTGCCAGCCAGGGGAGGACCTACGAGCAGTACTTC
few	15	.	TRBV14	TRBJ2-5	CASSQGGASWETQYF	TGTGCCAGCAGCCAAGGGGGGGCTAGCTGGGAGACCCAGTACTTC
.	17	.	TRBV20-1	TRBJ2-6	CSARDDAGYSGANVLTF	TGCAGTGCTAGAGATGACGCCGGATACTCTGGGGCCAACGTCCTGACTTTC
.	14	.	TRBV2	TRBJ2-3	CASSDQRVSSTQYF	TGTGCCAGCAGTGACCAGCGGGTATCGAGTACGCAGTATTTT
.	15	TRBD1	TRBV7-2	TRBJ2-5	CASSAVTGKEETQYF	TGTGCCAGCAGCGCCGTGACAGGGAAGGAAGAGACCCAGTACTTC
.	15	TRBD1	TRBV4-1	TRBJ1-2	CASSQEMRGPRGYTF	TGCGCCAGCAGCCAAGAAATGAGGGGGCCCCGTGGCTACACCTTC
.	14	.	TRBV24-1	TRBJ2-5	CATSDRSYQETQYF	TGTGCCACCAGTGATAGGTCCTACCAAGAGACCCAGTACTTC
.	17	TRBD2	TRBV5-1	TRBJ2-5	CASSLGSTSGGQETQYF	TGCGCCAGCAGCTTGGGATCGACTAGCGGAGGCCAAGAGACCCAGTACTTC
.	14	.	TRBV20-1	TRBJ2-1	CSARGLGNYNEQFF	TGCAGTGCTAGAGGGCTAGGGAATTACAATGAGCAGTTCTTC
.	15	TRBD2	TRBV20-1	TRBJ2-3	CSARIAGGPLSTQYF	TGCAGTGCTAGAATAGCGGGAGGGCCGCTGTCTACGCAGTATTTT
.	15	TRBD1	TRBV7-8	TRBJ1-2	CASSTPPDRGNGYTF	TGTGCCAGCAGCACCCCCCCGGACAGGGGGAATGGCTACACCTTC
few	13	TRBD1	TRBV5-5	TRBJ1-4	CASSLGTAEKLFF	TGTGCCAGCAGCCTCGGGACAGCCGAAAAACTGTTTTTT
.	14	.	TRBV27	TRBJ1-2	CASRMGGSNYGYTF	TGTGCCAGCAGGATGGGGGGCAGTAACTATGGCTACACCTTC
many	11	.	TRBV18	TRBJ2-1	CASSQVDEQFF	TGTGCCAGCTCACAGGTGGATGAGCAGTTCTTC
few	18	.	TRBV6-5	TRBJ1-1	CASSFKDGEMRRNTEAFF	TGTGCCAGCAGTTTTAAGGACGGCGAAATGAGGAGGAACACTGAAGCTTTCTTT
.	20	TRBD2	TRBV20-1	TRBJ2-1	CSARDTGFGGKAGTFNEQFF	TGCAGTGCTAGAGATACAGGTTTCGGGGGGAAAGCGGGGACCTTCAATGAGCAGTTCTTC
few	15	TRBD2	TRBV27	TRBJ2-3	CASSGGEQSRHTQYF	TGTGCCAGCAGTGGGGGGGAACAAAGCAGGCATACGCAGTATTTT
.	13	.	TRBV27	TRBJ2-5	CASSPREGETQYF	TGTGCCAGCAGTCCCAGGGAAGGGGAGACCCAGTACTTC
few	13	.	TRBV6-1	TRBJ2-1	CASIHELGGEQFF	TGTGCCAGCATCCACGAATTAGGGGGGGAGCAGTTCTTC
few	14	.	TRBV20-1	TRBJ2-3	CSARAPFSTDTQYF	TGCAGTGCTAGAGCACCGTTCAGCACAGATACGCAGTATTTT
.	14	TRBD2	TRBV12-3/TRBV12-4	TRBJ2-1	CASSLREGRNEQFF	TGTGCCAGCAGTTTGCGGGAGGGCCGGAATGAGCAGTTCTTC
few	14	.	TRBV3-1	TRBJ2-1	CASSQDNSRNEQFF	TGTGCCAGCAGCCAAGATAACAGTAGGAATGAGCAGTTCTTC